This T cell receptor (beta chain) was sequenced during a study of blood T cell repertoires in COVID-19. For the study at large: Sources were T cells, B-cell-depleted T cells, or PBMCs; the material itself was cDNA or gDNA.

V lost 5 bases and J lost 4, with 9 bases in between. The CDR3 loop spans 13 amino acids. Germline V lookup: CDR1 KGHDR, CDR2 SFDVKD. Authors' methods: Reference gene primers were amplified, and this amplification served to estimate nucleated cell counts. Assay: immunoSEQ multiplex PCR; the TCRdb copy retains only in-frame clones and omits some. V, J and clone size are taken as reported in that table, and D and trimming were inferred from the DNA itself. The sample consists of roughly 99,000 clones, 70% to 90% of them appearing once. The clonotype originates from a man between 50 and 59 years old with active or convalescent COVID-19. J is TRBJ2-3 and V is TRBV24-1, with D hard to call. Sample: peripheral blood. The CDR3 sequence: CATSGVAADTQYF. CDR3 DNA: TGTGCCACCAGTGGCGTGGCGGCAGATACGCAGTATTTT.